The clone carrying this T cell receptor beta chain was detected only once. The antigen remains unidentified. One end of the junction does not line up with germline, which may come from a read error. The sample originates from a study of cytotoxic CD8 clonotypes in ibrutinib-treated CLL. The method was immunoSEQ multiplex PCR; TCRdb's version includes in-frame clones alone and lacks a portion of them. Among 110,000 to 150,000 clones, 79% were seen once, and the ten largest hold 10% to 15%. This CDR3 comprises 15 residues. Germline V gene lookup returns CDR1 SSHAT and CDR2 FNYEAQ (reference sequence). General study findings and limits: Age-matched healthy donor levels were exceeded by baseline clonality, which tracked circulating CD8+ T-cell counts.

V usage is TRBV7-7 and J usage is TRBJ2-2; D unresolved. The origin of this receptor is a human donor with chronic lymphocytic leukemia. This material consisted of PBMCs, taken after 12 months of ibrutinib treatment. CDR3: CASSTQRPNTGELFF. The CDR3 DNA sequence: TGTGCTAGCAGCACCCAGAGACCAAACACCGGGGAGCTGTTTTTT.